The source of this TCR beta chain is a study of cytomegalovirus exposure and HLA in healthy donors. Notes on the study in general: Associated with cytomegalovirus, according to the listing, were 150 to 200 TCR beta chains. Relative to the roughly 640-donor mean, N-insertions were reportedly fewer in an Asian-associated ancestry cluster in a later analysis. In a later analysis, HLA-C alleles had the fewest associated TCRs, DRB1 alleles the most.

Points on this clone: What it binds is not known.

In the PCR, 60 Vbeta and 13 Jbeta primers were used. Using immunoSEQ multiplex PCR, the repertoire was profiled, and TCRdb retains in-frame clones only, with some absent. The sample has under 200,000 clones; about three quarters are singletons. Trimming removed 8 bases from V and 3 bases from J; junction bases left unmatched: 7. The CDR3 consists of 15 residues. Germline lookup yields CDR1 SGHVS and CDR2 FQNEAQ. The source of this sequence is a woman in her forties in good health and CMV-seropositive. The specimen sequenced was PBMCs. The rearrangement links TRBV7-8 to TRBJ1-3; 10 nucleotides line up with TRBD1. The CDR3 sequence is CASGRQGAGGNTIYF. The DNA of the CDR3 is TGTGCCAGCGGTCGACAGGGGGCTGGTGGAAACACCATATATTTT.